The present entry profiles one T cell receptor beta chain with its context. The data belong to a study of T cell responses to AZD1222 COVID-19 vaccine. Clones were read by immunoSEQ multiplex PCR, and TCRdb kept only the in-frame ones, dropping some. The sample has 150,000 to 200,000 clones; 80% to 90% are singletons. V was shortened by 5 bases and J by 1 base, with 14 bases between the two germline ends. The CDR3 runs to 15 residues. In germline, CDR1 is MDHEN, CDR2 SYDVKM. The genes are TRBV28 and TRBJ1-1, with D possibly being TRBD1 (5 bases). This clonotype originated in an adult in good health. Sequencing was performed on peripheral blood, taken on day 0 of AZD1222 vaccination. CDR3 sequence (DNA): TGTGCCAGCAGTCGACGGGGGGAGGGGAACACTGAAGCTTTCTTT. This sequence encodes CASSRRGEGNTEAFF.